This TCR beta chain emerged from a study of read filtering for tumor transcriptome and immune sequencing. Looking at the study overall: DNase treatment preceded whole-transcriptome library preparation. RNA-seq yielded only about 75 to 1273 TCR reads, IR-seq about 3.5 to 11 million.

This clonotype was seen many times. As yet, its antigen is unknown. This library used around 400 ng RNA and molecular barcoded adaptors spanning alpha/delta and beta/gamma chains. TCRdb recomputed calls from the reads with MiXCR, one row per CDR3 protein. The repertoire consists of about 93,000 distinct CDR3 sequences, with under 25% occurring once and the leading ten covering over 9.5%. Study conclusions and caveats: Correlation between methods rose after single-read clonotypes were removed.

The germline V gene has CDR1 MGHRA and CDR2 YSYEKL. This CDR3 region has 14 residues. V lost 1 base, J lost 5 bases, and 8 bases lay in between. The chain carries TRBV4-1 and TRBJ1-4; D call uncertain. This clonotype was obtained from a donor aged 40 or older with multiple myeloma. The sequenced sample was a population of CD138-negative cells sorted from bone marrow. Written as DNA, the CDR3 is TGCGCCAGCAGCCAAGTCCCCAGGAATGAAAAACTGTTTTTT. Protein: CASSQVPRNEKLFF.